The 9 T cell receptor beta chains listed next were all sequenced from one sample in a study of CD8+ T cells in alopecia areata. As for treatment: oral pan-JAK inhibitor, 5-10 mg twice daily. cDNA serving as the sequencing template came from extracted, reverse transcribed RNA. Measured with immunoSEQ multiplex PCR; TCRdb has only the in-frame clones, and not every one. The table shows 210,000 or so clones, with roughly three fifths occurring only once. The sequencing used CD4+ T cells sorted from blood, collected between weeks 44 and 45, from a patient treated with tofacitinib. The source is a human donor with alopecia areata.

In its sample, this clone ranks as medium-sized (0.01 to 0.1%). This chain connects TRBV7-9 to TRBJ2-7; D possibly corresponds to TRBD2 (6 bases). The CDR3 sequence is 13 residues long. The V and J ends lost 5 bases and 5 bases respectively, with 13 bases between them. CDR1 is SEHNR and CDR2 is FQNEAQ in the germline V gene (reference sequence). CDR3 nucleotides: TGTGCCAGCAGCCCCCGGCGGGACCACGAGCAGTACTTC. Protein product: CASSPRRDHEQYF.

The chain employs TRBV5-1 and TRBJ2-3; 7 positions match TRBD2. V gave up 0 bases and J gave up 2 bases; unmatched junction bases: 3. Germline V gene lookup returns CDR1 SGHRS and CDR2 YFSETQ. The CDR3 is made up of 15 amino acids. CDR3 sequence: CASSLGRGTTDTQYF. Written as DNA, the CDR3 is TGCGCCAGCAGCTTGGGGCGGGGGACCACAGATACGCAGTATTTT.

This clone was recorded once. CDR3 nucleotide sequence: TGTGCCAGCAGCCCAAACGGGGTTTCCTACGAGCAGTACTTC. Translating it yields CASSPNGVSYEQYF. J is TRBJ2-7 and V is TRBV7-8; TRBD2 might be the D (5 bases). The V and J ends lost 5 bases and 1 base respectively, with 12 bases between them. The germline gives CDR1 SGHVS, CDR2 FQNEAQ. The CDR3 is 14 amino acids.

The CDR3 DNA reads as TGCGCCAGCAGCTTGGATTCTGTTGAAAAACTGTTTTTT. Protein sequence: CASSLDSVEKLFF. This chain connects TRBV5-1 to TRBJ1-4; D is undetermined. CDR3 size: 13 residues. CDR1 and CDR2 from the germline V gene are SGHRS and YFSETQ. V was cut by 0 bases and J by 7 bases, with 7 bases left in between.

Note on this clone: Germline and junction disagree at one end, which may indicate a read error. The genes are TRBV2 and TRBJ2-5; TRBD2 matches at 11 bases. CDR3 size: 15 residues. Per germline, CDR1 SNHLY and CDR2 FYNNEI. The CDR3, as DNA: TGTGCCAGCAGGTTCCTAACTAGCGGGGGCGGTCCCCAGAACTTC. Protein product: CASRFLTSGGGPQNF.

Details on this clone: Other DNA sequences from this sample encode an identical CDR3 as well. The chain employs TRBV25-1 and TRBJ2-3; D is uncertain. Trimming pared 4 bases from V and 2 bases from J, leaving 4 bases between. The CDR3 length is 12 residues. Germline V CDR1 and CDR2: MGHDK, SYGVNS. CDR3 bases: TGTGCCAGCAGTGCTCTCACAGATACGCAGTATTTT. This gives the protein CASSALTDTQYF.

The J gene is TRBJ1-1, the V gene TRBV7-9; no definite D call. Germline V gene lookup returns CDR1 SEHNR and CDR2 FQNEAQ (reference sequence). V lost 3 bases, J lost 8 bases, and 13 bases lay in between. CDR3 length: 13 amino acids. The CDR3 DNA follows: TGTGCCAGCAGCTTGGCCGGTCAGGCGGAAGCTTTCTTT. Translated: CASSLAGQAEAFF.

Concerning this clone: The same CDR3 also results from other DNA sequences found in this sample. The rearrangement joins TRBV29-1 to TRBJ1-4; D not resolved. The CDR3 contains 11 residues. V was shortened by 6 bases and J by 7 bases, with 9 bases between the two germline ends. CDR1 and CDR2 from the germline V gene are SQVTM and ANQGSEA. CDR3 residues: CSVVGGEKLFF. The CDR3 coding sequence is TGCAGCGTCGTCGGAGGTGAAAAACTGTTTTTT.

This clone appeared many times. J is TRBJ2-7 and V is TRBV13; D remains ambiguous. Germline lookup yields CDR1 PRHDT and CDR2 FYEKMQ (reference sequence). V lost 2 bases and J 3 bases, leaving 14 bases between the germline ends. The CDR3 extends over 15 amino acids. CDR3 loop: CASSLSPEANYEQYF. The DNA of the CDR3 is TGTGCCAGCAGCTTAAGTCCAGAGGCGAACTACGAGCAGTACTTC.